This T cell receptor (beta chain) derives from a study of cytomegalovirus exposure and HLA in healthy donors. Study summary: In an early release, HLA-typed donors contributed roughly 85 million unique TCR sequences. Findings of the study overall: The productive fraction for most TCR beta V segments was about 90% or about 30% in an earlier analysis. High sensitivity and specificity were reportedly achieved when the classifier diagnosed cytomegalovirus status.

Trimming removed 4 bases at V and 0 bases at J, with 16 bases between. Germline values: CDR1 MNHNS, CDR2 SASEGT. The CDR3 is 17 amino acids. PCR primers comprised 60 Vbeta and 13 Jbeta primers. The repertoire was sequenced with immunoSEQ multiplex PCR; TCRdb's copy has only in-frame clones and lacks some. The data contain some 130,000 clones, about 73% of them singletons. This clone was seen just once. Antigen specificity is unknown. This sequence was found in a human donor in good health. The rearrangement uses TRBV6-1 and TRBJ2-1, with D possibly TRBD2 on 6 matching bases. The specimen was PBMCs. CDR3 amino acids: CASSAGLEGSSYNEQFF. The DNA of the CDR3 is TGTGCCAGCAGTGCCGGACTGGAGGGCAGCTCCTACAATGAGCAGTTCTTC.